This T cell receptor beta chain is from a study of T cell changes during pregnancy in multiple sclerosis. Method: immunoSEQ multiplex PCR; TCRdb's copy keeps in-frame clones and lacks some. The data contain approximately 61,000 clones, roughly 90% of them singletons. V dropped 5 bases and J dropped 6; count of bases not matched to a gene: 8. The CDR3 extends over 14 amino acids. The V gene's germline CDR1 is LNHNV and CDR2 YYDKDF (reference sequence). The sequence was obtained from a female donor with multiple sclerosis, enrolled in a pregnancy study. Sequencing used peripheral blood, obtained in the first trimester of pregnancy. The V gene is TRBV15, the J gene TRBJ2-7, with 9 bases matching TRBD1. The chain's CDR3 is CATSAGTGGSEQYF. The CDR3 DNA follows: TGTGCCACCAGCGCCGGCACAGGGGGCTCCGAGCAGTACTTC.